Listed below are T cell receptor beta chains from one sample, sequenced in a study of CD8 T cells in ankylosing spondylitis. A single record per CDR3 protein comes from TCRdb applying MiXCR to the 5' RACE reads. Here the sample spans 500,000 to 550,000 distinct CDR3 sequences, over 9.5% being singletons. Sequenced: blood, either unsorted or a sorted T cell fraction (not recorded which). These receptor sequences come from a male donor with ankylosing spondylitis. Each CDR3 is given with its conserved first and last residue. The D gene is left open where the match is weak. A row's size may be missing; if present it is once, few, many or a size class.

d_call: .; clone_size: .; v_call: TRBV20-1; j_call: TRBJ2-3; cdr3_aa: CSARGRGGDTQYF; cdr3_nt: TGCAGTGCTAGGGGCAGGGGAGGAGATACGCAGTATTTT
d_call: .; clone_size: .; v_call: TRBV12-3/TRBV12-4; j_call: TRBJ2-1; cdr3_aa: CASRQGEDSYNEQFF; cdr3_nt: TGTGCCAGCAGACAGGGAGAGGACTCCTACAATGAGCAGTTCTTC
d_call: .; clone_size: few; v_call: TRBV3-1; j_call: TRBJ2-1; cdr3_aa: CASSQDSGSYNEQFF; cdr3_nt: TGTGCCAGCAGCCAAGATTCGGGCAGCTACAATGAGCAGTTCTTC
d_call: .; clone_size: .; v_call: TRBV20-1; j_call: TRBJ2-1; cdr3_aa: CSFRSVTYNEQFF; cdr3_nt: TGCAGTTTCAGATCGGTTACCTACAATGAGCAGTTCTTC
d_call: TRBD1; clone_size: .; v_call: TRBV6-1; j_call: TRBJ2-5; cdr3_aa: CASRTGGQETQYF; cdr3_nt: TGTGCCAGCAGGACAGGGGGACAAGAGACCCAGTACTTC
d_call: .; clone_size: many; v_call: TRBV20-1; j_call: TRBJ1-1; cdr3_aa: CSALQGNTEAFF; cdr3_nt: TGCAGTGCCCTTCAGGGGAACACTGAAGCTTTCTTT
d_call: TRBD2; clone_size: few; v_call: TRBV5-1; j_call: TRBJ2-1; cdr3_aa: CASSLVGTSGVNEQFF; cdr3_nt: TGCGCCAGCAGCTTGGTAGGGACTAGCGGGGTCAATGAGCAGTTCTTC
d_call: TRBD2; clone_size: few; v_call: TRBV27; j_call: TRBJ2-1; cdr3_aa: CASSLSWVAGQFF; cdr3_nt: TGTGCCAGCAGTTTATCGTGGGTAGCGGGGCAGTTCTTC
d_call: .; clone_size: few; v_call: TRBV12-3/TRBV12-4; j_call: TRBJ1-1; cdr3_aa: CASSPSGVDTEAFF; cdr3_nt: TGTGCCAGCAGCCCATCCGGGGTCGACACTGAAGCTTTCTTT
d_call: TRBD1; clone_size: few; v_call: TRBV29-1; j_call: TRBJ1-2; cdr3_aa: CSVEEGTEVYGYTF; cdr3_nt: TGCAGCGTTGAAGAAGGGACAGAAGTTTATGGCTACACCTTC
d_call: TRBD1; clone_size: few; v_call: TRBV3-1; j_call: TRBJ1-6; cdr3_aa: CASSPGQVDSPLHF; cdr3_nt: TGTGCCAGCAGCCCAGGACAGGTAGATTCACCCCTCCACTTT
d_call: TRBD2; clone_size: few; v_call: TRBV20-1; j_call: TRBJ2-5; cdr3_aa: CSALPGLAIETQYF; cdr3_nt: TGCAGTGCCTTGCCGGGACTAGCTATCGAGACCCAGTACTTC
d_call: .; clone_size: .; v_call: TRBV6-1; j_call: TRBJ1-2; cdr3_aa: CASSAREGGDYGYTF; cdr3_nt: TGTGCCAGCAGTGCTCGCGAGGGAGGGGACTATGGCTACACCTTC
d_call: TRBD1; clone_size: many; v_call: TRBV10-1; j_call: TRBJ2-2; cdr3_aa: CASSEGDRITGELFF; cdr3_nt: TGCGCCAGCAGTGAAGGGGACAGAATCACCGGGGAGCTGTTTTTT
d_call: TRBD2; clone_size: few; v_call: TRBV4-2; j_call: TRBJ2-1; cdr3_aa: CASSQEIRLGTSGSDEQFF; cdr3_nt: TGTGCCAGCAGCCAAGAGATTCGTTTGGGGACTAGCGGTTCTGATGAGCAGTTCTTC
d_call: .; clone_size: .; v_call: TRBV28; j_call: TRBJ2-7; cdr3_aa: CASNLGLVTYEQYF; cdr3_nt: TGTGCCAGCAACCTGGGACTGGTGACCTACGAGCAGTACTTC
d_call: .; clone_size: .; v_call: TRBV29-1; j_call: TRBJ1-4; cdr3_aa: CSVEGGFNEKLFF; cdr3_nt: TGCAGCGTTGAGGGGGGGTTTAATGAAAAACTGTTTTTT
d_call: .; clone_size: .; v_call: TRBV5-6; j_call: TRBJ1-4; cdr3_aa: CASSFDKDEKLFF; cdr3_nt: TGTGCCAGCAGTTTCGACAAGGATGAAAAACTGTTTTTT
d_call: TRBD1; clone_size: .; v_call: TRBV6-5; j_call: TRBJ1-1; cdr3_aa: CASSYYLKTPWTGDTEAFF; cdr3_nt: TGTGCCAGCAGTTACTACCTTAAAACGCCTTGGACAGGGGACACTGAAGCTTTCTTT
d_call: .; clone_size: .; v_call: TRBV2; j_call: TRBJ2-1; cdr3_aa: CASQTGPLGNEQFF; cdr3_nt: TGTGCCAGCCAGACGGGGCCCCTGGGCAATGAGCAGTTCTTC
d_call: .; clone_size: few; v_call: TRBV7-9; j_call: TRBJ1-1; cdr3_aa: CASSIRGKGTEAFF; cdr3_nt: TGTGCCAGCAGTATCCGGGGAAAGGGTACTGAAGCTTTCTTT
d_call: .; clone_size: few; v_call: TRBV2; j_call: TRBJ2-2; cdr3_aa: CASSEEGNTGELFF; cdr3_nt: TGTGCCAGCAGTGAAGAGGGAAACACCGGGGAGCTGTTTTTT
d_call: .; clone_size: .; v_call: TRBV11-3; j_call: TRBJ2-1; cdr3_aa: CASSRSSVYNEQFF; cdr3_nt: TGTGCCAGCAGCCGCTCTAGCGTTTACAATGAGCAGTTCTTC